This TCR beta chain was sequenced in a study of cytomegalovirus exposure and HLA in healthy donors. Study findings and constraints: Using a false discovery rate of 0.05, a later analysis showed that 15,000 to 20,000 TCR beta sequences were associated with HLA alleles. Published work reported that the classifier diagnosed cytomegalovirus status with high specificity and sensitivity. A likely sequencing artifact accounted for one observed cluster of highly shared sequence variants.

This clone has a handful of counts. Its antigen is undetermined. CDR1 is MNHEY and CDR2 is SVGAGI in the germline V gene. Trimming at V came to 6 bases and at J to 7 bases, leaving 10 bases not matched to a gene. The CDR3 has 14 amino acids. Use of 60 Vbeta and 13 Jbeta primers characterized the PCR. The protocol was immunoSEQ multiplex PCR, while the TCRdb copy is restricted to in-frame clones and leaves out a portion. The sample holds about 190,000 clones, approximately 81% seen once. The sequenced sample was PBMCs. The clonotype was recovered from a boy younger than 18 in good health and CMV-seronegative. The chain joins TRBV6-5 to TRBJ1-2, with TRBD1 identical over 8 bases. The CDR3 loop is CASSSPGQAVGYTF. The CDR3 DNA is TGTGCCAGCAGCTCACCGGGACAGGCGGTTGGCTACACCTTC.